The 6 T cell receptor beta chains listed next were all sequenced from one sample in a study of T cell repertoires in cytomegalovirus infection. TCRdb passed the reads through MiXCR, listing each CDR3 protein once. The sample includes approximately 910,000 distinct CDR3 sequences, around 32% of them seen just once. Antigens of these TCRs are unknown. The sample here was cultured CD8+ T cells from PBMCs, taken from culture after CMV antigen stimulation. All receptors come from a human donor in good health (CMV status not recorded). Some clones in this sample may be carry-over from other donors' samples.

There are a few counts of this clonotype. This chain links TRBV12-3 or TRBV12-4 with TRBJ2-4, with D possibly being TRBD1 (6 bases). This CDR3 contains 15 residues. Trimming removed 1 base from V and 2 bases from J, with 9 bases in between. The CDR3 nucleotides read TGTGCCAGCAGTTTAGGAGGGGGTACCAAAAACATTCAGTACTTC. Translating gives CASSLGGGTKNIQYF.

The genes are TRBV12-3 or TRBV12-4 and TRBJ2-2; D might be TRBD1 (5 bases). This CDR3 has 15 residues. V was shortened by 3 bases and J by 1 base, with 9 bases between the two germline ends. The CDR3 nucleotides read TGTGCCAGCAGTTTTTCAGGGATGAACACCGGGGAGCTGTTTTTT. It translates to CASSFSGMNTGELFF.

The genes are TRBV4-2 and TRBJ2-7; 7 positions match TRBD2. Per germline, CDR1 LGHNA and CDR2 YNFKEQ. J lost 2 bases, V lost 7 bases, and 8 bases had no gene match. The CDR3 has 14 amino acids. CDR3 nucleotides: TGTGCCAGCAAAAATTCGGCGGGGGCCTACGAGCAGTACTTC. This codes for CASKNSAGAYEQYF.

The J gene is TRBJ1-2, the V gene TRBV25-1; D unresolved. Germline V gene sequence: CDR1 MGHDK, CDR2 SYGVNS. V was trimmed by 2 bases and J by 1 base, leaving 11 bases between them. CDR3 length equals 15 residues. As DNA, the CDR3 is TGTGCCAGCAGTGAAGAGACGGCAGATAACTATGGCTACACCTTC. Encoded protein: CASSEETADNYGYTF.

For the CDR3, the DNA is TGTGCCAGCAGTGAAACGTTCTACAATGAGCAGTTCTTC. Its protein product is CASSETFYNEQFF. The chain recombines TRBV6-1 with TRBJ2-1; D is ambiguous. This CDR3 contains 13 residues. The germline V gene has CDR1 MNHNS and CDR2 SASEGT. The germline V and J ends were trimmed by 2 bases and 3 bases, with 5 bases remaining between them.

This clonotype is a singleton in its sample. This sequence joins TRBV19 and TRBJ1-5; D may be TRBD1 (5 bases). Germline CDR1 reads LNHDA; CDR2 reads SQIVND (reference sequence). The CDR3 covers 16 residues. Trimming pared 7 bases from V and 1 base from J, leaving 17 bases between. CDR3 loop: CASTQWGGQSNQPQHF. The CDR3 DNA follows: TGTGCCAGTACCCAATGGGGCGGGCAGAGCAATCAGCCCCAGCATTTT.